The text below deals with one T cell receptor beta chain. These data come from a study of blood T cell repertoires in COVID-19. Across the whole study: T cells, B-cell-depleted T cells, or PBMCs supplied cDNA or gDNA.

Sequencing used immunoSEQ multiplex PCR; TCRdb keeps in-frame clones, though not all of them. The profile shows 250,000 to 300,000 clones, approximately 90% of them singletons. Sequencing was carried out using peripheral blood. The receptor was isolated from a woman in her 50s who had recovered from COVID-19.

CDR3 nucleotides: TGTGCCAGCAGCAGCGGACTAGCGTTGTCCAAAAACATTCAGTACTTC. It is translated as CASSSGLALSKNIQYF. The chain is built from TRBV3-1 (or the pseudogene TRBV3-2) and TRBJ2-4; TRBD2 aligns across 9 bases. Trimming removed 5 bases from V and 2 bases from J; junction bases left unmatched: 7. There are 16 residues in the CDR3. Germline assignment: CDR1 LGHDT and CDR2 YNNKEL (reference sequence).